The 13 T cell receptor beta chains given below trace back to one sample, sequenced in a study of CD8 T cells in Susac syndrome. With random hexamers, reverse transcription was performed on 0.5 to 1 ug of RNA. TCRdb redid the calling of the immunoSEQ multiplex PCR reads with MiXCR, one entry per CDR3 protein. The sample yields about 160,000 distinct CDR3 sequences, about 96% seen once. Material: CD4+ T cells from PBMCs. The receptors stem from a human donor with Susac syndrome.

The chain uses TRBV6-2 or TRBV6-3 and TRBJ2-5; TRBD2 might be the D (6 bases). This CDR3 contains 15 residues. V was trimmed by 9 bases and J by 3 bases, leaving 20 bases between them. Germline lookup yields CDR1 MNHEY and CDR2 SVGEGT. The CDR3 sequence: CASGATGGREETQYF. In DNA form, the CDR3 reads TGTGCCAGTGGGGCTACCGGGGGTCGCGAAGAGACCCAGTACTTC.

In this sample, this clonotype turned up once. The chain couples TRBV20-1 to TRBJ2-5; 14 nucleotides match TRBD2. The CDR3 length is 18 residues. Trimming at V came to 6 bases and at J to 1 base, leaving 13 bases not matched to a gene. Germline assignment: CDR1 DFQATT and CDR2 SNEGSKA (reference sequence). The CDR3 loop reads CSAEGTSGRSWGQETQYF. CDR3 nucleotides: TGCAGTGCCGAGGGGACTAGCGGGAGATCTTGGGGCCAAGAGACCCAGTACTTC.

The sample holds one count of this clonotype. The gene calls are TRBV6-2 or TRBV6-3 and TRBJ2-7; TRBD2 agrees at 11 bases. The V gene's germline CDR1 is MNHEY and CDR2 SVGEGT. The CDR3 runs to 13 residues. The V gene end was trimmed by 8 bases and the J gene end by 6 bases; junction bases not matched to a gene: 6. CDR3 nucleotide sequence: TGTGCCAGCGTGACTAGCGGGATCCGCGAGCAGTACTTC. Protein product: CASVTSGIREQYF.

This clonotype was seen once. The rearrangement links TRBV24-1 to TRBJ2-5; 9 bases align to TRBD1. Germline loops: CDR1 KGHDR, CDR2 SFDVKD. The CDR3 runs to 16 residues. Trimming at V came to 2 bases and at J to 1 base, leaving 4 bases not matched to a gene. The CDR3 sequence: CATSDSGGQGQETQYF. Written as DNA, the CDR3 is TGTGCCACCAGTGATTCTGGGGGACAGGGCCAAGAGACCCAGTACTTC.

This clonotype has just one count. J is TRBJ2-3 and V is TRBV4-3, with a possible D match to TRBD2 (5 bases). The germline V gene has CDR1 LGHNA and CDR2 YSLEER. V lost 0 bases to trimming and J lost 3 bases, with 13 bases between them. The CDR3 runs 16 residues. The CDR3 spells CASSQDLEVLTDTQYF. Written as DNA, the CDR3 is TGCGCCAGCAGCCAAGATTTGGAGGTTTTGACAGATACGCAGTATTTT.

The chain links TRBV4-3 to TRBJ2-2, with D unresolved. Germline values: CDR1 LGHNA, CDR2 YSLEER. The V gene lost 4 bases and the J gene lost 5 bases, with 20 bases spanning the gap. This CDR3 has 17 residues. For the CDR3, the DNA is TGCGCCAGCAGCCGACGCGCCGCGAGTCAGGCGACCGGGGAGCTGTTTTTT. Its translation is CASSRRAASQATGELFF.

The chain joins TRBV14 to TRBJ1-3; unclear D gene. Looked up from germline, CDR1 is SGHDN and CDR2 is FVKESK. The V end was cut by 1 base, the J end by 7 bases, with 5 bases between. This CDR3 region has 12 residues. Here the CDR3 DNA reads TGTGCCAGCAGCCAAGTTAGGAACACCATATATTTT. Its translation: CASSQVRNTIYF.

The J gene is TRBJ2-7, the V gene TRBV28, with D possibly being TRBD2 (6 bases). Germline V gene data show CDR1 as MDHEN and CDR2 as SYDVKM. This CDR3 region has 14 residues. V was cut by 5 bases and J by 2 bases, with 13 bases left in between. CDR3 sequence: CASSKPASAYEQYF. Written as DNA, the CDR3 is TGTGCCAGCAGTAAGCCCGCTAGCGCCTACGAGCAGTACTTC.

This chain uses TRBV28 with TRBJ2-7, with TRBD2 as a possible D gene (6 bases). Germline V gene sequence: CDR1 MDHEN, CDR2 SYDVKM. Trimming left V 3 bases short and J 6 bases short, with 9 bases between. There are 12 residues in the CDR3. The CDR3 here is CASSLTGGEQYF. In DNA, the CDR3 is TGTGCCAGCAGTTTGACCGGGGGCGAGCAGTACTTC.

The CDR3 region has the DNA TGTGCCAGCAGCGCCCGCCCGGGGGCGGGTGGAAACACCATATATTTT. Translation gives CASSARPGAGGNTIYF. This chain links TRBV7-6 with TRBJ1-3, with D possibly TRBD1 on 6 matching bases. Germline CDR1 SGHVS, CDR2 FNYEAQ. This CDR3 spans 16 amino acids. V was trimmed by 5 bases and J by 3 bases, leaving 17 bases between them.

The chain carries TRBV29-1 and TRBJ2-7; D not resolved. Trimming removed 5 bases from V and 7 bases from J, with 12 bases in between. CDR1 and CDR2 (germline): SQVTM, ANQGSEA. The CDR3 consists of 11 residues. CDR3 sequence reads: CSVWGITEQYF. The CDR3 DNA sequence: TGCAGCGTTTGGGGAATTACGGAGCAGTACTTC.

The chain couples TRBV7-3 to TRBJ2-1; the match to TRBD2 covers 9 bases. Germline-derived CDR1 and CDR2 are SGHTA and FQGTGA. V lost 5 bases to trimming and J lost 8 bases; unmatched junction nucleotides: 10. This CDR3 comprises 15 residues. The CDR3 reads CASSASSGIRYEQFF. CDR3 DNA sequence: TGTGCCAGCAGCGCCTCTAGCGGGATTAGATATGAGCAGTTCTTC. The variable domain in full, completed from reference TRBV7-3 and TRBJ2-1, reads GAGVSQTPSNKVTEKGKYVELRCDPISGHTALYWYRQSLGQGPEFLIYFQGTGAADDSGLPNDRFFAVRPEGSVSTLKIQRTERGDSAVYLCASSASSGIRYEQFFGPGTRLTVL.

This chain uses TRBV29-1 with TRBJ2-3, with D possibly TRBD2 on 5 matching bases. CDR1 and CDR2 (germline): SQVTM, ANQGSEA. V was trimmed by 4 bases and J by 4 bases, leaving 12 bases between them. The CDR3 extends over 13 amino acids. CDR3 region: CSVVLGVSDTQYF. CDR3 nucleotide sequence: TGCAGCGTTGTTCTGGGAGTGTCAGATACGCAGTATTTT.